This T cell receptor beta chain stems from a study of blood T cells in healthy people across ages. About the study: About one barcoded beta molecule per two T cells was the capture yield of template switching.

Through a sample-barcoded 5' primer and a J-beta primer mix, a second PCR was run for about 6 to 11 cycles. TCRdb processed the 5' RACE reads anew with MiXCR; each CDR3 protein has one entry. The sample has under 1,000,000 distinct CDR3 sequences; about 42% are singletons. Study outcomes and limitations: PBMC samples, being unsorted, prevented any conclusive comparison of naive and antigen-experienced cells. It was the long-lived donors that had more naive CD4+ cells and higher diversity than aged donors.

This CDR3 spans 13 amino acids. The germline V and J ends were trimmed by 0 bases and 7 bases, with 9 bases remaining between them. Per germline, CDR1 LGHDT and CDR2 YNNKEL (reference sequence). Total RNA extracted from each sample amounted to at least 6 micrograms. In this sample, this clonotype turned up many times. Its antigen remains unknown. Material: blood. The chain has TRBV3-1 and TRBJ1-2, with D uncertain. The clonotype was recovered from a man older than 75 in good health. CDR3 nucleotides: TGTGCCAGCAGCCAAGATTATGGGATTGGCTACACCTTC. This encodes CASSQDYGIGYTF.